The T cell receptor (beta chain) described here comes from a study of OX40 agonist ivuxolimab in advanced cancers. Study-wide background: At roughly 83% male, the cohort had a mean age of about 60 years, ranging from roughly 20 to 79. In three patients, partial responses were observed, one with hepatocellular carcinoma and two with cutaneous melanoma.

Germline CDR1 and CDR2: ENHRY and SYGVKD. The ends were cut back, 7 bases at V and 7 bases at J, with 16 bases in the middle. The CDR3 runs to 13 residues. Blood draws occurred at baseline, cycle 4 day 1, and cycle 7 day 1. Produced via immunoSEQ multiplex PCR; TCRdb's table is partial and in-frame only. Altogether approximately 100,000 clones are present, around 90% being singletons, with the ten largest covering approximately 0.8%. The chain carries TRBV10-3 and TRBJ1-1; TRBD1 might be the D (6 bases). The sample in question was CD4+ or CD8+ T cells sorted from blood, obtained in a trial of the OX40 agonist ivuxolimab. This clonotype was obtained from an adult with an advanced solid tumor such as melanoma, head and neck, liver or kidney cancer. The CDR3 bases are TGTGCCATCACTCCGGGACAACCGGGTGAAGCTTTCTTT. Encoded protein: CAITPGQPGEAFF.